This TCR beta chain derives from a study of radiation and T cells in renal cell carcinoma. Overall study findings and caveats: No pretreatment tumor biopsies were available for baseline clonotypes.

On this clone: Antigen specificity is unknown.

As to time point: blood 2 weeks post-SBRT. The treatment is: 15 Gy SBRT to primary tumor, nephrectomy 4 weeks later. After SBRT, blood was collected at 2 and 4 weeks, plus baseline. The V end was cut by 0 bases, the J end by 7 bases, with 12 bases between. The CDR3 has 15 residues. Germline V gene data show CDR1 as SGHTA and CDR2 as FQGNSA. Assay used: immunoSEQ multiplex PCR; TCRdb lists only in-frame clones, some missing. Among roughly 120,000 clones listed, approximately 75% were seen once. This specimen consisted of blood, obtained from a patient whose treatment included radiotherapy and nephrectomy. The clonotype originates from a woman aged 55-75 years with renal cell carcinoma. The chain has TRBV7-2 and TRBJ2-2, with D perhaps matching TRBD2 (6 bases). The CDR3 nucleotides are TGTGCCAGCAGCTTAGCTGCGGGGTCGGGCGGGGAGCTGTTTTTT. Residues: CASSLAAGSGGELFF.